Given below is one T cell receptor beta chain in context. The clone's antigen remains unknown. No base qualities exist here, and no much larger clone lies one base off it. This sample was taken from a study of spatial heterogeneity in lung cancer (dated by TCRdb to about 2019). About the study as a whole: Beta-chain transcripts were consistently detected in greater numbers than alpha-chain transcripts, which likely reflected higher beta-chain transcript abundance. In the raw uncorrected reads, each unique combination of TCR and UMI appeared on average more than ten times. TCR alpha and beta repertoires were quantitatively compared across multiple tumor regions, matched nontumor lung and blood in non-small cell lung cancer. Nonsynonymous mutation counts, determined by whole-exome sequencing of tumor tissue, were related to TCR repertoire features. At surgery, both alpha and beta chains were TCR-sequenced in 200 to 250 tumor regions, fewer than 85 matched nontumor lung samples and 50 to 60 PBMC samples. Results and caveats for the whole study, not just this receptor: Additional single-cell paired TCR alpha and beta sequencing was considered necessary to confirm, at a functional level, the hypothesis that regional TCRs recognize regional mutations. Ubiquitous expanded tumor TCRs showed up in blood more often at tumor resection than at routine follow-up.

The CDR3 spans 14 residues, from the cysteine through the phenylalanine. Only the CDR3 region is kept as DNA, spanning 42 bases read in frame from base 1. According to the germline V gene, CDR1 reads SGHRS and CDR2 reads YFSETQ. A distance of 7 bases separates the germline ends of V and J, which lose 0 bases and 2 bases respectively. The time point label, read with the paper, signifies: sample taken at primary tumor resection. Whole RNA extracted from tumor and nontumor lung tissue, or from cryopreserved PBMC samples, was used for TCR sequencing without cell sorting. Samples were obtained from about 69 patients with early-stage, untreated non-small cell lung cancer from the lung TRACERx cohort. Patients were selected for TCR sequencing only if sufficient RNA was available from at least two tumor regions. Library prep was done by 5' RACE. The data were produced on a NextSeq 500. In the TCR library protocol, a unique molecular identifier was attached to each TCR cDNA molecule so that PCR and sequencing errors could be corrected. The authors' analysis ran thus. TCR identification, UMI-based error correction and CDR3 extraction were performed with Decombinator tools. Expanded TCRs were defined as those above a frequency of 2 per 1,000, corresponding to the top 1% of the tumor frequency distribution. Each repertoire was subsampled 100 times to 5,000 TCRs, after which Renyi diversity was computed with the R vegan package. To build CDR3 similarity networks, amino acid triplet string-kernel similarity was used, and CDR3s were connected when their pairwise similarity was above 0.82. TCRdb reworked the public reads: Q25 trimming with fastp, MiXCR clone assembly, productive beta chains retained. When rows share a CDR3 protein, they turn into one entry using the most common DNA and genes. The V and J calls, along with clone size, are taken from TCRdb and not from the paper's own processing. Counted in this sample were 50,000 to 55,000 distinct CDR3 sequences; roughly 7% of them appeared once. The ten biggest clones cover approximately 2.9% of the sample.

The clonotype originates from a female donor with early-stage non-small cell lung cancer. The rearranged segments are TRBV5-1 and TRBJ2-3, with a weak D call of TRBD2 (6 bases match). Specimen: PBMCs, collected at surgery. The nucleotide sequence reads TGCGCCAGCAGCTTGGGGGACTTCACAGATACGCAGTATTTT. Protein translation: CASSLGDFTDTQYF.